This TCR beta chain comes out of a study of blood T cell repertoires in COVID-19. The wider study: COVID-19 samples collected from the United States, Italy and Spain covered acute and convalescent phases.

The CDR3 covers 14 residues. V was shortened by 2 bases and J by 8 bases, with 15 bases between the two germline ends. Germline V gene data show CDR1 as SGHTA and CDR2 as FQGNSA. Resolution of symptoms, clearance, or two negative PCRs was present in recovered Cohort 3 donors. Using immunoSEQ multiplex PCR, the repertoire was profiled, and TCRdb retains in-frame clones only, with some absent. This sample yields under 200,000 clones, of which over 75% are seen a single time; roughly 7% belongs to the top ten. This clonotype originated in a woman between 45 and 60 years old who had recovered from COVID-19. The specimen sequenced was PBMCs or T cells enriched from blood (not recorded which). The genes are TRBV7-2 and TRBJ2-5, with D perhaps matching TRBD1 (6 bases). The CDR3 bases are TGTGCCAGCAGCTTAAGGGACATTCAGAGAACCCAGTACTTC. Its translation is CASSLRDIQRTQYF.